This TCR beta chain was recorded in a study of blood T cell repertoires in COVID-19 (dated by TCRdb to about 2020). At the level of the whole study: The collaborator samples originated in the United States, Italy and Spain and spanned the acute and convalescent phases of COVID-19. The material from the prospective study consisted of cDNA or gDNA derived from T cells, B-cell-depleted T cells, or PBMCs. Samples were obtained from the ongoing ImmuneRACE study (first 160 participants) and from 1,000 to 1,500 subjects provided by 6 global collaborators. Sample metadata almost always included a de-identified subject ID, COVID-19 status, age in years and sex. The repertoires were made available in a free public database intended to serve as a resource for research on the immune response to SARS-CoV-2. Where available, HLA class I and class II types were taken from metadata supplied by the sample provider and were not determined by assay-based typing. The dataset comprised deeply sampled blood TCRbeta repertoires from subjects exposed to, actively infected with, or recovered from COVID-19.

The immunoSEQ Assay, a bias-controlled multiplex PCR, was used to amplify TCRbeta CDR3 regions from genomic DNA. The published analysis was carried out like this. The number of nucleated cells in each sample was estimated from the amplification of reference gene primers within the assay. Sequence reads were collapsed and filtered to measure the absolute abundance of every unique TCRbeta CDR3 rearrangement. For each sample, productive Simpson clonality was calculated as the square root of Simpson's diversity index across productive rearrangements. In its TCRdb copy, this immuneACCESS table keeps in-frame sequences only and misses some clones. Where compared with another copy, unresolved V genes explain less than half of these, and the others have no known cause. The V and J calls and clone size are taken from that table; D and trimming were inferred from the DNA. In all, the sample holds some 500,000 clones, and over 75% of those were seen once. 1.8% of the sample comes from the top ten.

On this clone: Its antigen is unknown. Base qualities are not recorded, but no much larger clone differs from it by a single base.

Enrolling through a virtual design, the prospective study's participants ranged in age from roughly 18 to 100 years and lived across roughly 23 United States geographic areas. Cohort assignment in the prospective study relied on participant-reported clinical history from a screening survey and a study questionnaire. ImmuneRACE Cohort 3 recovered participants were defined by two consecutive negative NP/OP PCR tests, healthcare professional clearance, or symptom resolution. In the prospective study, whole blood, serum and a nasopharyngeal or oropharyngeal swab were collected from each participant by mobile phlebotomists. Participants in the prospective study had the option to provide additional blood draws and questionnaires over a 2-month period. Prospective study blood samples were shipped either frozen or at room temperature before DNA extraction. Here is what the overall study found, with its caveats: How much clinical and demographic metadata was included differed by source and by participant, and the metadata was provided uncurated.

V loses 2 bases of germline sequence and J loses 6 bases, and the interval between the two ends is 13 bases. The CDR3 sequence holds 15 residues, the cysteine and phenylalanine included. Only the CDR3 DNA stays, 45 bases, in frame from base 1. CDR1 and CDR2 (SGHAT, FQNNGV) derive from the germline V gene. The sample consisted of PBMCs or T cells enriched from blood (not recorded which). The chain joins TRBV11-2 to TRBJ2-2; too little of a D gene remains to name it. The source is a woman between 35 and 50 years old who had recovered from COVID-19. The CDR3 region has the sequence CASSLNSGRAGELFF. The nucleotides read TGTGCCAGCAGCTTAAACAGTGGTAGAGCCGGGGAGCTGTTTTTT.